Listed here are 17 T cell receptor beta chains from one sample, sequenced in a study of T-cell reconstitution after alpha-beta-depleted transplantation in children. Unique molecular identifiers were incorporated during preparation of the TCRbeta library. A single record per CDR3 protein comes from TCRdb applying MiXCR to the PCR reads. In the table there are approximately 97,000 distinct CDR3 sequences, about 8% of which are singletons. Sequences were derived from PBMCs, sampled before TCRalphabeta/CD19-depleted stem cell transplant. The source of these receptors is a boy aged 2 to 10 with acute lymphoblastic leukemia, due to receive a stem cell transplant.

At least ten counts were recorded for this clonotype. This CDR3 reads CASSATSGGPNEQFF. The DNA for the CDR3 is TGTGCCAGCAGTGCCACTAGCGGGGGACCCAATGAGCAGTTCTTC. V is TRBV12-3 or TRBV12-4 and J is TRBJ2-1; 11 positions agree with TRBD2. There are 15 residues in the CDR3. V was pared by 5 bases and J by 6 bases, with 6 bases of the junction left unmatched.

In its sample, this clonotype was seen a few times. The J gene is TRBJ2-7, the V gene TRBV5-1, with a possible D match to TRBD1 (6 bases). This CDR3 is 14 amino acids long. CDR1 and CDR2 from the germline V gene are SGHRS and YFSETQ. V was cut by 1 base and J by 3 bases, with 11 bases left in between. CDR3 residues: CASSLWVDSYEQYF. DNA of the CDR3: TGCGCCAGCAGCTTGTGGGTGGACAGCTACGAGCAGTACTTC.

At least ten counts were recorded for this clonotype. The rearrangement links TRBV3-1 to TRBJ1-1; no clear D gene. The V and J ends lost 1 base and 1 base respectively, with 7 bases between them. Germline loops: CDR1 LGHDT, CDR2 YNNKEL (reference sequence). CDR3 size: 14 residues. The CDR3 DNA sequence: TGTGCCAGCAGCCAAGTGTCAGGGAACACTGAAGCTTTCTTT. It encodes CASSQVSGNTEAFF.

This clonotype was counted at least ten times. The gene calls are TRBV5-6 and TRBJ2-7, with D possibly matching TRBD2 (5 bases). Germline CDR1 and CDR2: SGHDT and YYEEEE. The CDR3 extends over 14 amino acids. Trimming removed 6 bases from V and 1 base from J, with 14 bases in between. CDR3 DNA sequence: TGTGCCAGCACCCCAAGCTGGGAGTCCTACGAGCAGTACTTC. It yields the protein CASTPSWESYEQYF.

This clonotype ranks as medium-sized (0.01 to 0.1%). The CDR3 bases are TGTGCCAGCAGCCAAGAGGGGCTAGCGGGGGGAGAGACCCAGTACTTC. This encodes CASSQEGLAGGETQYF. The chain has TRBV3-1 and TRBJ2-5; TRBD2 matches at 11 bases. J was trimmed by 4 bases and V by 0 bases; bases with no gene match: 4. CDR3 length: 16 residues. CDR1 is LGHDT and CDR2 is YNNKEL in the germline V gene (reference sequence).

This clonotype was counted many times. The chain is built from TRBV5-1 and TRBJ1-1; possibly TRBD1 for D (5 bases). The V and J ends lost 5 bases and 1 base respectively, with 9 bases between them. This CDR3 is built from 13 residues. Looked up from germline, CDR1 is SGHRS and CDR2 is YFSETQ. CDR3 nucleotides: TGCGCCAGCAGTGGGGGGTGGAACACTGAAGCTTTCTTT. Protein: CASSGGWNTEAFF.

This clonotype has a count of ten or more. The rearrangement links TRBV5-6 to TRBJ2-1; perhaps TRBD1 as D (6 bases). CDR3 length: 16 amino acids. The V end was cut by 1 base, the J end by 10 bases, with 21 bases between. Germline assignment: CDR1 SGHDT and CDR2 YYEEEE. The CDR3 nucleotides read TGTGCCAGCAGCTTGACAGGGAGACGAATTTCAAAGGAGCAGTTCTTC. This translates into CASSLTGRRISKEQFF.

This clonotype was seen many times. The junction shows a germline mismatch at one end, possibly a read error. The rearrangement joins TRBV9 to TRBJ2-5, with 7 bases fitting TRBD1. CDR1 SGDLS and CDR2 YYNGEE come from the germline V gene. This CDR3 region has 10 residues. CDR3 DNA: TGTGCCAGCAGCGTGAGGGGGCTTTATTTC. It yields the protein CASSVRGLYF.

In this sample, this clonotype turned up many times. This CDR3 is CAISESLTGEKLFF. Written as DNA, the CDR3 is TGTGCCATCAGTGAGTCGTTGACGGGAGAAAAACTGTTTTTT. V is TRBV10-3 and J is TRBJ1-4; no clear D. Trimming took 0 bases from V and 8 from J, leaving 10 bases between them. Germline values: CDR1 ENHRY, CDR2 SYGVKD. The CDR3 runs 14 residues.

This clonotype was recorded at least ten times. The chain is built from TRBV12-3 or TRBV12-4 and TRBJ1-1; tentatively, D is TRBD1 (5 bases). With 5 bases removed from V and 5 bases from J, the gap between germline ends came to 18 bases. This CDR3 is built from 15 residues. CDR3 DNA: TGTGCCAGCAGTCCCTCCCTGGGGGGGGGTACTGAAGCTTTCTTT. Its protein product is CASSPSLGGGTEAFF.

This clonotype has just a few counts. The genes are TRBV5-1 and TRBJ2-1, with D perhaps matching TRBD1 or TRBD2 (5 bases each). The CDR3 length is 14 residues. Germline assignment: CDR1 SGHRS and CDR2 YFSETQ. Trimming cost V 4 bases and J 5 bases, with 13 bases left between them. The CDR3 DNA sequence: TGCGCCAGCAGCCCGGGGACCTACGACAATGAGCAGTTCTTC. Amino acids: CASSPGTYDNEQFF.

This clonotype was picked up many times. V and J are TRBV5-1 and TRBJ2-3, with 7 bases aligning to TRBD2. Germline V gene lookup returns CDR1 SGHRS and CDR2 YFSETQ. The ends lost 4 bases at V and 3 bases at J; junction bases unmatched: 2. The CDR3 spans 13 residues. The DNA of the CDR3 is TGCGCCAGCAGCGGCGGGGGAACAGATACGCAGTATTTT. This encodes CASSGGGTDTQYF.

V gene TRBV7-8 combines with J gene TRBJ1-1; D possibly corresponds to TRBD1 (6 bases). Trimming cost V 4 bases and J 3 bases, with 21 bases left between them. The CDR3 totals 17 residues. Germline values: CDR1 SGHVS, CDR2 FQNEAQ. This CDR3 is CASSSFKGGRVDTEAFF. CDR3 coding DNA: TGTGCCAGCAGCTCCTTTAAGGGGGGACGGGTGGACACTGAAGCTTTCTTT.

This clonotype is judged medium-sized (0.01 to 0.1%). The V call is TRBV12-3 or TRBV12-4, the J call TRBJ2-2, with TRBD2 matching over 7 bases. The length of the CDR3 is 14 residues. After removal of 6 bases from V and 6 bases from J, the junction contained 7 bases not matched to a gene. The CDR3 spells CASSPTGRAGELFF. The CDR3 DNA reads TGTGCCAGCAGCCCTACGGGGAGGGCCGGGGAGCTGTTTTTT.

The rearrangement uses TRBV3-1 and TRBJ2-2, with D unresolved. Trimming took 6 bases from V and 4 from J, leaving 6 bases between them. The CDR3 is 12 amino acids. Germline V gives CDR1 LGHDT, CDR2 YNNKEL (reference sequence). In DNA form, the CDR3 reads TGTGCCAGCAGGCGAAGCACCGGGGAGCTGTTTTTT. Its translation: CASRRSTGELFF. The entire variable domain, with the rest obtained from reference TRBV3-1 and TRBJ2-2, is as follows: DTAVSQTPKYLVTQMGNDKSIKCEQNLGHDTMYWYKQDSKKFLKIMFSYNNKELIINETVPNRFSPKSPDKAHLNLHINSLELGDSAVYFCASRRSTGELFFGEGSRLTVL.

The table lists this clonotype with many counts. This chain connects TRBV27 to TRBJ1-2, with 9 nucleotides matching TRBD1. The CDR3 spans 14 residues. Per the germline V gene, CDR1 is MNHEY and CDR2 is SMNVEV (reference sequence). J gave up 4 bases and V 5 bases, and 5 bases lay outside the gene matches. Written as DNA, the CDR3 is TGTGCCAGCAGTGGAACAGGGGGCGGCTATGGCTACACCTTC. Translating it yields CASSGTGGGYGYTF.

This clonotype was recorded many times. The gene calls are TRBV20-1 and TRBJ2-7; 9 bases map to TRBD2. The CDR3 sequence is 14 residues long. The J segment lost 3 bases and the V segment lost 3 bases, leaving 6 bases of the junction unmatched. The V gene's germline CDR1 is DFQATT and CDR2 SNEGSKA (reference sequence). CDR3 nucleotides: TGCAGTGCTAGGCGGGGGGGGCGAGACTACGAGCAGTACTTC. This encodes CSARRGGRDYEQYF.